This is a list of T cell receptor beta chains from one sample in a study of Ad26.COV2.S vaccination and SARS-CoV-2 variants. The repertoire was sequenced with immunoSEQ multiplex PCR; TCRdb's copy has only in-frame clones and lacks some. The data hold 350,000 to 550,000 clones, with roughly nine tenths observed a single time. The sequences come from peripheral blood, collected in a trial of Ad26.COV2.S vaccine versus placebo. The source is a person between 18 and 65 years old who received the Ad26.COV2.S COVID-19 vaccine or a placebo. Each CDR3 is given with its conserved first and last residue. The order of the fields is D gene, V gene, CDR3 protein. The D gene is left open where the match is weak.

d_gene: NA
v_gene: TRBV14
CDR3aa: CASSQDRRTMNTEAFF

d_gene: TRBD1
v_gene: TRBV28
CDR3aa: CASSPVTGGGQPQHF

d_gene: TRBD1
v_gene: TRBV7-2
CDR3aa: CASSSRTGGTEAFF

d_gene: NA
v_gene: TRBV7-2
CDR3aa: CASSHQRGRGYEQYF

d_gene: NA
v_gene: TRBV2
CDR3aa: CASSESETEAFF

d_gene: TRBD2
v_gene: TRBV28
CDR3aa: CASSSRRGAGSTDTQYF

d_gene: NA
v_gene: TRBV4-3
CDR3aa: CASSQEAGEQFF

d_gene: NA
v_gene: TRBV27
CDR3aa: CASSLRTAHNEQFF

d_gene: NA
v_gene: TRBV7-9
CDR3aa: CASSLASGSAYNSPLHF

d_gene: NA
v_gene: TRBV5-1
CDR3aa: CASSPVVKLAGLNEQFF

d_gene: NA
v_gene: TRBV24-1
CDR3aa: CATSDFWSWGGYTF

d_gene: TRBD1
v_gene: TRBV5-1
CDR3aa: CASSLGQAVVTEAFF

d_gene: NA
v_gene: TRBV18
CDR3aa: CASSPLLRQRTNEKLFF

d_gene: TRBD1
v_gene: TRBV6-1
CDR3aa: CASSERRTGLPEAFF

d_gene: TRBD1
v_gene: TRBV24-1
CDR3aa: CATSDYRDRGELFF

d_gene: NA
v_gene: TRBV28
CDR3aa: CASSPRGRSSYEQYF

d_gene: NA
v_gene: TRBV3-1/TRBV3-2
CDR3aa: CASSQENASRTNYTF

d_gene: TRBD1
v_gene: TRBV24-1
CDR3aa: CAIGQGGNQPQHF

d_gene: TRBD1
v_gene: TRBV5-8
CDR3aa: CASRWTGGTGELFF

d_gene: TRBD1
v_gene: TRBV5-6
CDR3aa: CASRSRGQNYEQYF

d_gene: NA
v_gene: TRBV7-2
CDR3aa: CASSLGARSGVDEQFF

d_gene: NA
v_gene: TRBV9
CDR3aa: CASSVESPDPSSTDTQYF

d_gene: NA
v_gene: TRBV4-3
CDR3aa: CASSQVETMNTEAFF

d_gene: TRBD2
v_gene: TRBV30
CDR3aa: CAWSVPGAVVAGGSQYF

d_gene: NA
v_gene: TRBV7-2
CDR3aa: CASRTNRAGHTEAFF

d_gene: TRBD1
v_gene: TRBV18
CDR3aa: CASSPRTGNRDTQYF

d_gene: NA
v_gene: TRBV6-5
CDR3aa: CASRWDGYTEAFF

d_gene: NA
v_gene: TRBV24-1
CDR3aa: CATSDPGAGGASSSYNEQFF

d_gene: TRBD1
v_gene: TRBV6-5
CDR3aa: CASLGQRLYNSPLHF

d_gene: NA
v_gene: TRBV18
CDR3aa: CASSPRETRSGNTIYF

d_gene: TRBD2
v_gene: TRBV9
CDR3aa: CASSATSWGTDTQYF

d_gene: NA
v_gene: TRBV5-1
CDR3aa: CASSLNLVLVETQYF

d_gene: NA
v_gene: TRBV7-2
CDR3aa: CASSLDPKNIQYF

d_gene: TRBD1
v_gene: TRBV5-1
CDR3aa: CASEGQGLAWGETQYF

d_gene: TRBD2
v_gene: TRBV3-1/TRBV3-2
CDR3aa: CASSQDWTSVAYEQYF

d_gene: NA
v_gene: TRBV14
CDR3aa: CASSHLNTKEGEKLFF

d_gene: NA
v_gene: TRBV30
CDR3aa: CAWSRTVQWGNTIYF

d_gene: NA
v_gene: TRBV19
CDR3aa: CASLRNWGKDYGYTF

d_gene: NA
v_gene: TRBV21-1
CDR3aa: CASSKKTSGPNDTQYF

d_gene: NA
v_gene: TRBV2
CDR3aa: CASNGHYNEQFF

d_gene: TRBD2
v_gene: TRBV7-3
CDR3aa: CASSLGSGLGHTEQFF

d_gene: NA
v_gene: TRBV11-3
CDR3aa: CASSLGRQETQYF

d_gene: NA
v_gene: TRBV4-2
CDR3aa: CASSQHRGGGGETQYF

d_gene: NA
v_gene: TRBV3-1/TRBV3-2
CDR3aa: CASSPGRGGNQPQHF

d_gene: TRBD1
v_gene: TRBV5-5
CDR3aa: CASSLYNRGYYGYTF

d_gene: TRBD1
v_gene: TRBV27
CDR3aa: CASSPGGFSGNTIYF

d_gene: NA
v_gene: TRBV15
CDR3aa: CATKRVGSSTDTQYF

d_gene: NA
v_gene: TRBV2
CDR3aa: CASSQPRETNYGYTF